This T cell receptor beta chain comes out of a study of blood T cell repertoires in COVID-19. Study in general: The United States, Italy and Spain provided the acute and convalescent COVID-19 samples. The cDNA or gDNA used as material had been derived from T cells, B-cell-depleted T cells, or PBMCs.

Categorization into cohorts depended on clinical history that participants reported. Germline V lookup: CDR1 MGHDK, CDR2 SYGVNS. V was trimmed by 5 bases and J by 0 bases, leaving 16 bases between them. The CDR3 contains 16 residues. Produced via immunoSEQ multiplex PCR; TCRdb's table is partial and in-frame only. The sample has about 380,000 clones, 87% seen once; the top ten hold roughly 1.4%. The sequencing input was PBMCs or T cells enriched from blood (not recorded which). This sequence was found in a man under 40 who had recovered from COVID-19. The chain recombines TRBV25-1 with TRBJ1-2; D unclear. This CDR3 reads CASSISNGFSNYGYTF. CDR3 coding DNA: TGTGCCAGCAGTATCTCCAACGGTTTTTCTAACTATGGCTACACCTTC.